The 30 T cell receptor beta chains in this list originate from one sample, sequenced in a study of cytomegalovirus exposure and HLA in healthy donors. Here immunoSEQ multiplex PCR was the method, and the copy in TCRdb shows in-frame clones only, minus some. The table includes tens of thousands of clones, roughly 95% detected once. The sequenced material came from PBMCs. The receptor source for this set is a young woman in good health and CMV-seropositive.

CDR3: CASSPLQGTGELFF. The CDR3 DNA sequence: TGTGCCAGCTCACCCTTACAGGGCACCGGGGAGCTGTTTTTT. V and J are TRBV18 and TRBJ2-2, with D maybe TRBD1 (6 bases). Germline assignment: CDR1 KGHSH and CDR2 LQKENI. The CDR3 is 14 amino acids. Trimming stripped 3 bases from V and 4 bases from J, with 9 bases between. Supplemented by reference TRBV18 and TRBJ2-2, the full variable domain reads NAGVMQNPRHLVRRRGQEARLRCSPMKGHSHVYWYRQLPEEGLKFMVYLQKENIIDESGMPKERFSAEFPKEGPSILRIQQVVRGDSAAYFCASSPLQGTGELFFGEGSRLTVL.

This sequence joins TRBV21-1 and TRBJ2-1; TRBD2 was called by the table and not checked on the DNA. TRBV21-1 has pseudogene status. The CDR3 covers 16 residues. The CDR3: CASSQSGTHSYNEQFF. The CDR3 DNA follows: TGTGCCAGCAGTCAAAGCGGGACCCACTCCTACAATGAGCAGTTCTTC.

The CDR3 region has the DNA TGCGCCAGCAGCCTAGGGGTCGCGGCTTTCTTT. Amino acid sequence: CASSLGVAAFF. The rearrangement links TRBV5-1 to TRBJ1-1, with D maybe TRBD1 (5 bases). The length of the CDR3 is 11 residues. Trimming shortened V by 4 bases and J by 11 bases, and 12 bases separated the two germline ends. The germline V gene has CDR1 SGHRS and CDR2 YFSETQ.

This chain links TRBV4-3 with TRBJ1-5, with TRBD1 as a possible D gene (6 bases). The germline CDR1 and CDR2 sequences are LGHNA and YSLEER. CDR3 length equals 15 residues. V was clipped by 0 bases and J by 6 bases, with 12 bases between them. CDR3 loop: CASSQDRGRGQPQHF. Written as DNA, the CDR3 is TGCGCCAGCAGCCAAGATCGGGGCAGGGGTCAGCCCCAGCATTTT.

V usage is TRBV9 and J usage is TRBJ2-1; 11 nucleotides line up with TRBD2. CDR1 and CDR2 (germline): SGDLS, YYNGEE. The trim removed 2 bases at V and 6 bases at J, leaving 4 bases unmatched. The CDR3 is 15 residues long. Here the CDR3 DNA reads TGTGCCAGCAGCGTCACTAGCGGGAGCTTCAATGAGCAGTTCTTC. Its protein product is CASSVTSGSFNEQFF.

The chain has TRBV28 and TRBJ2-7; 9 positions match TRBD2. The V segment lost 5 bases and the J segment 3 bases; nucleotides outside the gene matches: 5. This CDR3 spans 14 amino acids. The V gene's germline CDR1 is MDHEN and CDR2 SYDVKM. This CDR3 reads CASSLWREGYEQYF. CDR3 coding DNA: TGTGCCAGCAGTCTGTGGCGGGAGGGCTACGAGCAGTACTTC.

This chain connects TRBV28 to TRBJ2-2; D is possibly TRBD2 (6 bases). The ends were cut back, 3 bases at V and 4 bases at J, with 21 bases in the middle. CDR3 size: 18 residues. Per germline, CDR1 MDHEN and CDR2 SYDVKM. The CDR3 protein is CASSFIPGSAGPTGELFF. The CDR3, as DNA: TGTGCCAGCAGTTTTATTCCCGGGAGCGCTGGCCCCACCGGGGAGCTGTTTTTT.

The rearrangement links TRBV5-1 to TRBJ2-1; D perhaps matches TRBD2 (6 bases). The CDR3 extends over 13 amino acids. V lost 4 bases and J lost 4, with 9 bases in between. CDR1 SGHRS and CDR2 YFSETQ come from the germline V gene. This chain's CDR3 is CASSIAEYNEQFF. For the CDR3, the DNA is TGCGCCAGCAGCATAGCGGAATACAATGAGCAGTTCTTC. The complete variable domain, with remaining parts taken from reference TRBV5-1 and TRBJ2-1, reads KAGVTQTPRYLIKTRGQQVTLSCSPISGHRSVSWYQQTPGQGLQFLFEYFSETQRNKGNFPGRFSGRQFSNSRSEMNVSTLELGDSALYLCASSIAEYNEQFFGPGTRLTVL.

CDR3 residues: CSVEDARVNYNEQFF. In DNA form, the CDR3 reads TGCAGCGTTGAAGATGCTCGCGTGAACTACAATGAGCAGTTCTTC. J is TRBJ2-1 and V is TRBV29-1, with unresolved D. Germline CDR1 is SQVTM and CDR2 is ANQGSEA. V lost 0 bases, J lost 3 bases, and 12 bases lay in between. This CDR3 spans 15 amino acids.

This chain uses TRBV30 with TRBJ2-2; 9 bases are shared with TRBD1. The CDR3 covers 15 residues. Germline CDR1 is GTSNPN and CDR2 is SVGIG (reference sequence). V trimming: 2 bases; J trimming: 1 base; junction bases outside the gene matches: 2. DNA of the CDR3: TGTGCCTGGAGTAGGGACAGGGTGAACACCGGGGAGCTGTTTTTT. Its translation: CAWSRDRVNTGELFF. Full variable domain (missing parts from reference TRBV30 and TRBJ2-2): SQTIHQWPATLVQPVGSPLSLECTVEGTSNPNLYWYRQAAGRGLQLLFYSVGIGQISSEVPQNLSASRPQDRQFILSSKKLLLSDSGFYLCAWSRDRVNTGELFFGEGSRLTVL.

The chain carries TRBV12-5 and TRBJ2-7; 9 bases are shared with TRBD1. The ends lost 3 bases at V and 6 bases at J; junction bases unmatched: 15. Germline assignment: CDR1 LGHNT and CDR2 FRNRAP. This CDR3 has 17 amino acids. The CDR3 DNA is TGTGCTAGTGGTTTAGGACTGGGACAGGGCGGGGATTTCGAGCAGTACTTC. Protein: CASGLGLGQGGDFEQYF.

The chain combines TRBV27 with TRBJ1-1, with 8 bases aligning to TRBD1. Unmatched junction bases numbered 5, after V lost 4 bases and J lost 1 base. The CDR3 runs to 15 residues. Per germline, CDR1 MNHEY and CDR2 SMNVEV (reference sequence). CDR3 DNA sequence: TGTGCCAGCAGTTCCCCCGGGACAGGGAACACTGAAGCTTTCTTT. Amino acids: CASSSPGTGNTEAFF.

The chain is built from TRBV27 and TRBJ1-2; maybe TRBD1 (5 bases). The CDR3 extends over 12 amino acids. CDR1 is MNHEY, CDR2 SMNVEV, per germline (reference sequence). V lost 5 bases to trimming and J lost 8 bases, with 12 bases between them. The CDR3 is CASSGGLRGYTF. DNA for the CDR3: TGTGCCAGCAGTGGGGGGTTGCGGGGCTACACCTTC.

CDR3 residues: CASSQEGDSTYEQYF. CDR3 bases: TGCGCCAGCAGCCAAGAGGGGGACTCGACCTACGAGCAGTACTTC. The rearrangement links TRBV4-3 to TRBJ2-7; tentative D call: TRBD2 (6 bases). CDR3 size: 15 residues. Trimming left V 0 bases short and J 2 bases short, with 11 bases between. Germline V gene sequence: CDR1 LGHNA, CDR2 YSLEER.

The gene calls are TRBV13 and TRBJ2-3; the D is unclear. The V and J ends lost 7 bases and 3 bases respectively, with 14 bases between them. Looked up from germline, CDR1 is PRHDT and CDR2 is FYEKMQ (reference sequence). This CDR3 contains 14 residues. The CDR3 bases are TGTGCCAGCAACCGATCTGTGGAGACAGATACGCAGTATTTT. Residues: CASNRSVETDTQYF. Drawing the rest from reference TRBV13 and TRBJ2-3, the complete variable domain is AAGVIQSPRHLIKEKRETATLKCYPIPRHDTVYWYQQGPGQDPQFLISFYEKMQSDKGSIPDRFSAQQFSDYHSELNMSSLELGDSALYFCASNRSVETDTQYFGPGTRLTVL.

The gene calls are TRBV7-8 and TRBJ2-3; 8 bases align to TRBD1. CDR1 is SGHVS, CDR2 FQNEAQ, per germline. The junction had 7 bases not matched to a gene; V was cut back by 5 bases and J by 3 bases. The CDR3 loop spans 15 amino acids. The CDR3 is CASSPLGQGTDTQYF. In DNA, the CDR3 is TGTGCCAGCAGCCCTTTAGGACAGGGTACAGATACGCAGTATTTT.

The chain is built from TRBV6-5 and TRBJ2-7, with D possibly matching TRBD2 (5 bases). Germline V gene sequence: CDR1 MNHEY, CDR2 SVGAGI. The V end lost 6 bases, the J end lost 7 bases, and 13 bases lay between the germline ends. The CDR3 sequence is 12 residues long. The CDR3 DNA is TGTGCCAGCAGCTCGGACTTGGCGGAGCAGTACTTC. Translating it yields CASSSDLAEQYF.

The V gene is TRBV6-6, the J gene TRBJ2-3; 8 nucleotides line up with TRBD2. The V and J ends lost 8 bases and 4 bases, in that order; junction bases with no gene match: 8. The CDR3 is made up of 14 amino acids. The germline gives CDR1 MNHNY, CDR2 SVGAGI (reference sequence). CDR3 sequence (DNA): TGTGCCAGCCGTCAAGCGGGAGACTCAGATACGCAGTATTTT. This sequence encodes CASRQAGDSDTQYF.

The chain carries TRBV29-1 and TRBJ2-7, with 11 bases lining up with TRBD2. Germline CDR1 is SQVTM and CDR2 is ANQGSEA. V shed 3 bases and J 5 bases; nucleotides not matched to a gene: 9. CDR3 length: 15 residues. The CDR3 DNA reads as TGCAGCGTTGAGGGGCTAGCGGGAGGTGTGAACGAGCAGTACTTC. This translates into CSVEGLAGGVNEQYF.

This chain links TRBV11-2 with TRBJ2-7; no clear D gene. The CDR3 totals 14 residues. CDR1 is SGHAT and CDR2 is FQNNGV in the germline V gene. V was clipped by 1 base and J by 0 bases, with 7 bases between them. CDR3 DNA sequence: TGTGCCAGCAGCTTAGGGTACTTCTCCTACGAGCAGTACTTC. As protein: CASSLGYFSYEQYF.

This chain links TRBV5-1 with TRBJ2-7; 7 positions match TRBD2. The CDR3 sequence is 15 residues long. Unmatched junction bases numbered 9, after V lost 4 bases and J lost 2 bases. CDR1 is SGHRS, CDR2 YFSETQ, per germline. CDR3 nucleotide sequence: TGCGCCAGCAGCCTTGGACTAGTGAACACCTACGAGCAGTACTTC. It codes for CASSLGLVNTYEQYF. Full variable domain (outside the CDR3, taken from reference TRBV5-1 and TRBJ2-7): KAGVTQTPRYLIKTRGQQVTLSCSPISGHRSVSWYQQTPGQGLQFLFEYFSETQRNKGNFPGRFSGRQFSNSRSEMNVSTLELGDSALYLCASSLGLVNTYEQYFGPGTRLTVT.

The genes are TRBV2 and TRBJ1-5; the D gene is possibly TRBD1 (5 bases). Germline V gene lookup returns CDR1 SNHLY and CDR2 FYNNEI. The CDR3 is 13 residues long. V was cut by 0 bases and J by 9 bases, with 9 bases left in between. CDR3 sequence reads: CASSEATAGPQHF. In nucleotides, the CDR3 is TGTGCCAGCAGTGAAGCGACAGCAGGGCCCCAGCATTTT.

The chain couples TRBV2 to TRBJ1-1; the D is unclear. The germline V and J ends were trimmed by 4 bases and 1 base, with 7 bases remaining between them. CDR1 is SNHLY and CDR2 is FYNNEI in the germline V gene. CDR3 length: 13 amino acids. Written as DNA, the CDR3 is TGTGCCAGCAGTGGACACAAGAACACTGAAGCTTTCTTT. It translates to CASSGHKNTEAFF.

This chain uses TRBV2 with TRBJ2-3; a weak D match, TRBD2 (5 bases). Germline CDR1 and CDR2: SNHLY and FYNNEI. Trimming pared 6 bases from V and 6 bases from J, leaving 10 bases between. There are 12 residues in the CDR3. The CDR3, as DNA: TGTGCCAGCAGGAGGGTCCGGGATACGCAGTATTTT. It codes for CASRRVRDTQYF.

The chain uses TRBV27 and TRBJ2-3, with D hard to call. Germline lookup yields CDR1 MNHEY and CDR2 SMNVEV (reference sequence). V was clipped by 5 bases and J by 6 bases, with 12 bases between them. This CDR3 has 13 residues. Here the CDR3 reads CASSPHSTDTQYF. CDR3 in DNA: TGTGCCAGCAGTCCCCACTCCACGGATACGCAGTATTTT.

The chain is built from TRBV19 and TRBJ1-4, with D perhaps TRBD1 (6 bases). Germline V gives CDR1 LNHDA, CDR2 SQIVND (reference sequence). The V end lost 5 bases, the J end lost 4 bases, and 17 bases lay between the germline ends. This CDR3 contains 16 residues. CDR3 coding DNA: TGTGCCAGTAGTTTTAGGACAGACCTCGGTAATGAAAAACTGTTTTTT. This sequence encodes CASSFRTDLGNEKLFF.

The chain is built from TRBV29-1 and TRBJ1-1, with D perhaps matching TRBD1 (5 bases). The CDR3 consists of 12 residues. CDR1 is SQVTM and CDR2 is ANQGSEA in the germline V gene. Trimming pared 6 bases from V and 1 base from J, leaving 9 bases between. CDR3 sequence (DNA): TGCAGCGTCCTTGGACAGAACACTGAAGCTTTCTTT. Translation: CSVLGQNTEAFF. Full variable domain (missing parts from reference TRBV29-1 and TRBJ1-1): SAVISQKPSRDICQRGTSLTIQCQVDSQVTMMFWYRQQPGQSLTLIATANQGSEATYESGFVIDKFPISRPNLTFSTLTVSNMSPEDSSIYLCSVLGQNTEAFFGQGTRLTVV.

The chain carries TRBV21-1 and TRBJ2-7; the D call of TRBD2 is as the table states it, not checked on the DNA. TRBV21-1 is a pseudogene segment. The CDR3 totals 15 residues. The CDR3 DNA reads TGTGCCAGCAGCAAAGTTGGCGGTTTCTCCTACGAGCAGTACTTC. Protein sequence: CASSKVGGFSYEQYF.

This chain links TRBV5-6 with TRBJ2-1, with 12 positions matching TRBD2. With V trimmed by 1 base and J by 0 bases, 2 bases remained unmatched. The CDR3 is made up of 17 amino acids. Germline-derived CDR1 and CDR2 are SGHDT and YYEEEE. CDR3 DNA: TGTGCCAGCAGCTTGCTAGCGGGAGGGGACTCCTACAATGAGCAGTTCTTC. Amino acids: CASSLLAGGDSYNEQFF.

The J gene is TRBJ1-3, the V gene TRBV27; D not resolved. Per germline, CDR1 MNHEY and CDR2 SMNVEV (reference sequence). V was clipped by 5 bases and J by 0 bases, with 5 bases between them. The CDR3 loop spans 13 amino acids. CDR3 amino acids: CASSLSSGNTIYF. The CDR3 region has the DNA TGTGCCAGCAGTCTGAGCTCTGGAAACACCATATATTTT.